This T cell receptor beta chain derives from a study of blood T cell repertoires in COVID-19. At the level of the study: Some COVID-19 samples were acute and others convalescent; all came from the United States, Italy and Spain.

As handled by the study authors: Researchers report that nucleated cell counts were estimated from reference gene primer amplification. Assay used: immunoSEQ multiplex PCR; TCRdb lists only in-frame clones, some missing. From that table come the V and J calls and clone size; the DNA was used to work out D and trimming. The sample gives hundreds of thousands of clones, 80% to 90% of which show up once; roughly 1.2% is in the top ten. The V and J ends lost 4 bases and 3 bases respectively, with 6 bases between them. Germline assignment: CDR1 LGHDT and CDR2 YNNKEL (reference sequence). This CDR3 has 12 residues.

The chain couples TRBV3-1 (or the pseudogene TRBV3-2) to TRBJ1-1; no reliable D call. Sequencing was carried out using peripheral blood. The receptor was isolated from a man aged 35 to 55 with acute or convalescent COVID-19. Here the CDR3 reads CASSPPDTEAFF. CDR3 nucleotide sequence: TGTGCCAGCAGCCCACCAGACACTGAAGCTTTCTTT.